This T cell receptor beta chain was captured in a study of shared clonotypes between healthy human individuals. Study details: Each donor had three CD4 naive, three CD4 memory, two CD8 naive and one CD8 memory plate.

Measured with immunoSEQ multiplex PCR; TCRdb has only the in-frame clones, and not every one. The sample lists about 2 million clones, roughly 94% occurring once. Study-wide points: The study sampled only blood, and tissue repertoires likely differ. Investigators expected sequencing depth to affect clonotype sharing among donors.

Each donor was a Caucasian adult residing in Nashville, Tennessee. As for this clone: Its antigen is currently unknown.

The CDR3 contains 16 residues. CDR1 is SGHRS and CDR2 is YFSETQ in the germline V gene. V lost 0 bases, J lost 9 bases, and 9 bases stayed unmatched. The sequenced material came from naive CD4+ T cells sorted from blood. Subset given: CD45RA+ positively selected. The rearrangement links TRBV5-1 to TRBJ2-1, with 10 positions matching TRBD2. The receptor was derived from a man aged 18 to 29 in good health. Here the CDR3 reads CASSLDPSGRTGEQFF. The CDR3 DNA reads as TGCGCCAGCAGCTTGGACCCTAGCGGGAGAACTGGTGAGCAGTTCTTC.